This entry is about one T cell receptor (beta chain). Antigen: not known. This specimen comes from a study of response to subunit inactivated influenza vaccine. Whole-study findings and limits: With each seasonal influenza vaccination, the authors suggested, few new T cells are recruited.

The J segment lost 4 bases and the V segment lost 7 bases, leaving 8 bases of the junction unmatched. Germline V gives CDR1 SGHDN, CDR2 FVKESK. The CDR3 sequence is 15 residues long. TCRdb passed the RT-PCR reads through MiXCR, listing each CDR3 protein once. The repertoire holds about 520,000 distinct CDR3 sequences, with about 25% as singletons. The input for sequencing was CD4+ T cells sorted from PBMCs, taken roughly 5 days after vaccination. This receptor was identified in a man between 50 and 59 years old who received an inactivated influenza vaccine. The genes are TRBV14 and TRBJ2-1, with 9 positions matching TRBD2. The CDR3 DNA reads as TGTGCCAGCAACGAAGCGGGAGGATATTACAATGAGCAGTTCTTC. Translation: CASNEAGGYYNEQFF.